This T cell receptor beta chain was recovered during a study of T cell responses to AZD1222 COVID-19 vaccine. The protocol was immunoSEQ multiplex PCR, while the TCRdb copy is restricted to in-frame clones and leaves out a portion. The table has some 130,000 clones, 93% seen once. Sequencing used peripheral blood, obtained on day 0 of AZD1222 vaccination. This clonotype originated in an adult in good health.

CDR3 sequence (DNA): TGCAGCGTTGGGGCACCCGACACCTACGAGCAGTACTTC. Translation: CSVGAPDTYEQYF. V usage is TRBV29-1 and J usage is TRBJ2-7; D is unresolved. Per germline, CDR1 SQVTM and CDR2 ANQGSEA. Deletions cut 4 bases from V and 2 bases from J, with 12 bases between. There are 13 residues in the CDR3.